Below, 8 T cell receptor beta chains from the same sample are listed, as sequenced in a study of radiation and T cells in renal cell carcinoma. Measured with immunoSEQ multiplex PCR; TCRdb has only the in-frame clones, and not every one. This sample has approximately 150,000 clones, with roughly nine tenths found just once. The time point here: baseline pretreatment blood. As to treatment: 15 Gy SBRT to primary tumor, nephrectomy 4 weeks later. The source was blood, collected from a patient whose treatment included radiotherapy and nephrectomy. These receptors originate from a woman in her 70s with renal cell carcinoma.

V gene TRBV19 combines with J gene TRBJ2-3; 12 positions match TRBD2. CDR3 length: 15 amino acids. With V trimmed by 6 bases and J by 5 bases, 6 bases remained unmatched. CDR1 and CDR2 from the germline V gene are LNHDA and SQIVND (reference sequence). CDR3 DNA sequence: TGTGCCAGTAGCCAGACTAGCGGGGGAGGAGATACGCAGTATTTT. This encodes CASSQTSGGGDTQYF. Based on the CDR3 plus reference TRBV19 and TRBJ2-3, the full variable domain is DGGITQSPKYLFRKEGQNVTLSCEQNLNHDAMYWYRQDPGQGLRLIYYSQIVNDFQKGDIAEGYSVSREKKESFPLTVTSAQKNPTAFYLCASSQTSGGGDTQYFGPGTRLTVL.

This chain joins TRBV30 and TRBJ2-3, with D perhaps matching TRBD2 (7 bases). This CDR3 contains 14 residues. CDR1 and CDR2 from the germline V gene are GTSNPN and SVGIG (reference sequence). V dropped 3 bases and J dropped 6 bases, with 16 bases sitting between them. For the CDR3, the DNA is TGTGCCTGGAGGAGTGCGGGGGCGGGGGATACGCAGTATTTT. Translated: CAWRSAGAGDTQYF.

Points on this clone: Compared with germline, one end of the junction differs, possibly owing to a read error. The chain combines TRBV7-7 with TRBJ2-5; D is perhaps TRBD1 (6 bases). Germline V gene data show CDR1 as SSHAT and CDR2 as FNYEAQ (reference sequence). This CDR3 has 13 residues. In DNA, the CDR3 is TGTGCTAGCAGCTTATCAGGGGAAGAGACCCAGTACTTC. Protein sequence: CASSLSGEETQYF.

V usage is TRBV2 and J usage is TRBJ1-2; D gene unclear. Trimming cost V 3 bases and J 3 bases, with 5 bases left between them. CDR3 length equals 12 residues. Germline CDR1 reads SNHLY; CDR2 reads FYNNEI. The CDR3 protein is CASSDLDYGYTF. CDR3 in DNA: TGTGCCAGCAGTGATCTCGACTATGGCTACACCTTC.

The chain carries TRBV7-9 and TRBJ1-1; D perhaps matches TRBD1 (6 bases). This CDR3 spans 17 amino acids. Germline CDR1 reads SEHNR; CDR2 reads FQNEAQ (reference sequence). V lost 1 base and J lost 3, with 18 bases in between. Here the CDR3 reads CASSLDPKTTGYTEAFF. The CDR3 DNA sequence: TGTGCCAGCAGCTTAGACCCCAAGACCACAGGGTACACTGAAGCTTTCTTT.

This chain joins TRBV25-1 and TRBJ1-2, with D possibly being TRBD1 (5 bases). Deletions cut 3 bases from V and 4 bases from J, with 18 bases between. The CDR3 sequence is 16 residues long. CDR1 and CDR2 from the germline V gene are MGHDK and SYGVNS. The CDR3 coding sequence is TGTGCCAGCAGTGATAATCGGTGGGGCCTTGGCTATGGCTACACCTTC. It translates to CASSDNRWGLGYGYTF.

The J gene is TRBJ2-3, the V gene TRBV10-1, with 11 bases matching TRBD2. Trimming cost V 1 base and J 0 bases; bases outside gene matches: 6. The CDR3 runs 18 residues. Germline assignment: CDR1 WNHNN and CDR2 SYGVQD (reference sequence). The CDR3 sequence: CASSEFSGGEPSTDTQYF. Written as DNA, the CDR3 is TGCGCCAGCAGTGAGTTTAGCGGGGGGGAACCTAGCACAGATACGCAGTATTTT.

This clone was recorded many times. This chain uses TRBV4-3 with TRBJ1-4; D possibly corresponds to TRBD1 (5 bases). CDR3 length equals 15 residues. CDR1 and CDR2 (germline): LGHNA, YSLEER. The V gene lost 0 bases and the J gene lost 7 bases, with 12 bases spanning the gap. The CDR3 DNA reads TGCGCCAGCAGCCAAGAACCGACAGTAGGTGAAAAACTGTTTTTT. Its translation is CASSQEPTVGEKLFF.